Each of the 14 T cell receptor beta chains below was sequenced from the same sample in a study of spatial heterogeneity in lung cancer. In TCRdb, the 5' RACE reads were re-called with MiXCR into one record per CDR3 protein. The data show about 24,000 distinct CDR3 sequences, under 4% seen once. Regarding time point: sample taken at primary tumor resection. The starting material was PBMCs, obtained at surgery. The source is a female donor with early-stage non-small cell lung cancer.

This clonotype was seen at least ten times. The V gene is TRBV2, the J gene TRBJ2-3; 7 nucleotides match TRBD2. The CDR3 sequence is 15 residues long. The V gene end was trimmed by 6 bases and the J gene end by 1 base; junction bases not matched to a gene: 7. The germline gives CDR1 SNHLY, CDR2 FYNNEI. The CDR3 sequence is CASRVLATGTDTQYF. As DNA, the CDR3 is TGTGCCAGCAGGGTACTAGCGACAGGCACAGATACGCAGTATTTT.

This clonotype was counted many times. V is TRBV11-2 and J is TRBJ1-1; no clear D. The germline V gene encodes CDR1 SGHAT and CDR2 FQNNGV. The CDR3 runs 14 residues. V dropped 2 bases and J dropped 6 bases, with 13 bases sitting between them. In DNA form, the CDR3 reads TGTGCCAGCAGCTTATGGGGTTTGCGCGCTGAAGCTTTCTTT. Protein sequence: CASSLWGLRAEAFF.

In its sample, this clonotype is medium-sized (0.01 to 0.1%). The chain couples TRBV10-3 to TRBJ2-3; 11 nucleotides match TRBD2. CDR1 is ENHRY and CDR2 is SYGVKD in the germline V gene. This CDR3 is 18 amino acids long. J lost 0 bases, V lost 0 bases, and 5 bases had no gene match. The CDR3, as DNA: TGTGCCATCAGTGAGTCAACTAGCGGGAGTGAGAGCACAGATACGCAGTATTTT. It encodes CAISESTSGSESTDTQYF.

This clonotype has a count of ten or more. As DNA, the CDR3 is TGTGCCAGCAGTTTATGGGGGCAGGGCACAGATACGCAGTATTTT. Its protein product is CASSLWGQGTDTQYF. The rearrangement joins TRBV27 to TRBJ2-3, with a tentative D call TRBD1 (6 bases). CDR3 length equals 15 residues. In germline, CDR1 is MNHEY, CDR2 SMNVEV (reference sequence). Trimming took 1 base from V and 1 from J, leaving 9 bases between them.

In its sample, this clonotype was seen many times. The rearrangement links TRBV4-2 to TRBJ2-7; 7 nucleotides align to TRBD2. Germline V gene data show CDR1 as LGHNA and CDR2 as YNFKEQ. The CDR3 spans 16 residues. V dropped 0 bases and J dropped 6; count of bases not matched to a gene: 11. CDR3 sequence: CASSQDWGLSFSEQYF. The CDR3 bases are TGTGCCAGCAGCCAAGATTGGGGACTATCATTCTCCGAGCAGTACTTC.

This clonotype was detected many times. The rearrangement uses TRBV27 and TRBJ1-5; TRBD1 is a possible D gene (6 bases). The CDR3 has 16 amino acids. Germline-derived CDR1 and CDR2 are MNHEY and SMNVEV (reference sequence). Deletions cut 5 bases from V and 1 base from J, with 15 bases between. Here the CDR3 reads CASSTRWQGSNQPQHF. CDR3 in DNA: TGTGCCAGCAGTACCCGGTGGCAGGGGAGCAATCAGCCCCAGCATTTT.

This clonotype was detected many times. The gene calls are TRBV19 and TRBJ1-5; D may be TRBD1 (6 bases). CDR1 and CDR2 from the germline V gene are LNHDA and SQIVND (reference sequence). This CDR3 contains 18 residues. V was clipped by 1 base and J by 4 bases, with 20 bases between them. The CDR3 sequence is CASSIARGARSRNQPQHF. The CDR3, as DNA: TGTGCCAGTAGTATAGCGCGGGGGGCGAGGAGTAGGAATCAGCCCCAGCATTTT.

Many counts were recorded for this clonotype. The CDR3 nucleotides are TGTGCCACCAGCAGAGATAGGGGGATTTCAGATACGCAGTATTTT. Its protein product is CATSRDRGISDTQYF. The chain has TRBV15 and TRBJ2-3, with D possibly matching TRBD1 (6 bases). The CDR3 is 15 amino acids. Trimming shortened V by 0 bases and J by 4 bases, and 11 bases separated the two germline ends. Germline CDR1 reads LNHNV; CDR2 reads YYDKDF (reference sequence).

This clonotype appeared many times. The chain has TRBV21-1 and TRBJ2-5. TRBV21-1 is a pseudogene segment. CDR3 length: 16 amino acids. The CDR3 here is CASSKKRRRQLETQYF. CDR3 sequence (DNA): TGTGCCAGCAGCAAAAAAAGGCGGAGACAACTAGAGACCCAGTACTTC.

This clonotype was seen at least ten times. The chain couples TRBV6-4 to TRBJ1-1; unclear D gene. V lost 4 bases and J 5 bases, leaving 5 bases between the germline ends. Germline V gene lookup returns CDR1 MRHNA and CDR2 SNTAGT. The CDR3 has 11 amino acids. The CDR3 here is CASSGGTEAFF. DNA for the CDR3: TGTGCCAGCAGTGGGGGAACTGAAGCTTTCTTT.

This clonotype was observed at least ten times. The chain recombines TRBV6-1 with TRBJ2-3, with a tentative D call TRBD1 (5 bases). The length of the CDR3 is 14 residues. Per germline, CDR1 MNHNS and CDR2 SASEGT. The germline V and J ends were trimmed by 10 bases and 0 bases, with 14 bases remaining between them. The CDR3 DNA reads TGTGCCACCAGACAGCCAGGTAGCACAGATACGCAGTATTTT. Its translation is CATRQPGSTDTQYF.

This clonotype was counted many times. The chain links TRBV20-1 to TRBJ2-5, with 10 bases lining up with TRBD2. The length of the CDR3 is 15 residues. After removal of 0 bases from V and 9 bases from J, the junction contained 10 bases not matched to a gene. Germline V gene sequence: CDR1 DFQATT, CDR2 SNEGSKA (reference sequence). The CDR3 DNA reads as TGCAGTGCTAGAGATTTTAGCGGGAGGCCGTCCGCCCAGTACTTC. It encodes CSARDFSGRPSAQYF.

This clonotype was picked up many times. The chain joins TRBV14 to TRBJ1-3; no firm D call. The CDR3 loop spans 13 amino acids. V was trimmed by 3 bases and J by 6 bases, leaving 9 bases between them. From germline, CDR1 is SGHDN and CDR2 FVKESK. The CDR3 nucleotides are TGTGCCAGCAGCCAGAGTTGGGAAAACACCATATATTTT. This translates into CASSQSWENTIYF. Looking up the rest from reference TRBV14 and TRBJ1-3 gives the full variable domain: EAGVTQFPSHSVIEKGQTVTLRCDPISGHDNLYWYRRVMGKEIKFLLHFVKESKQDESGMPNNRFLAERTGGTYSTLKVQPAELEDSGVYFCASSQSWENTIYFGEGSWLTVV.

This clonotype was detected ten times or more. The V call is TRBV7-9, the J call TRBJ2-1, with 7 bases fitting TRBD2. V was clipped by 4 bases and J by 5 bases; unmatched bases: 11. The length of the CDR3 is 16 residues. CDR1 and CDR2 from the germline V gene are SEHNR and FQNEAQ (reference sequence). CDR3 loop: CASSSREPILNNEQFF. The CDR3 DNA follows: TGTGCCAGCAGCTCGCGGGAGCCAATCCTTAACAATGAGCAGTTCTTC. Full variable domain (rest looked up from reference TRBV7-9 and TRBJ2-1): DTGVSQNPRHKITKRGQNVTFRCDPISEHNRLYWYRQTLGQGPEFLTYFQNEAQLEKSRLLSDRFSAERPKGSFSTLEIQRTEQGDSAMYLCASSSREPILNNEQFFGPGTRLTVL.